This paragraph reports one TCR beta chain. Its antigen is not known. The CDR3 runs to 17 residues. CDR1 is LNHNV, CDR2 YYDKDF, per germline (reference sequence). The V segment lost 3 bases and the J segment 1 base; nucleotides outside the gene matches: 9. This specimen belongs to a study of OX40 agonist ivuxolimab in advanced cancers. Across the whole study: At 0.01 to 10 mg/kg, ivuxolimab was administered intravenously to patients every 2 weeks. Study outcomes and limitations: Normalized T-cell clonal expansion was also low in a subset of nonresponders.

This table comes from immunoSEQ multiplex PCR, and its TCRdb copy is limited to in-frame clones, with some not included. Here the sample spans roughly 70,000 clones, 80% to 90% being singletons. The chain joins TRBV15 to TRBJ1-3, with TRBD1 matching 7 bases. The TCR originated in an adult with an advanced solid tumor such as melanoma, head and neck, liver or kidney cancer. Material: CD4+ or CD8+ T cells sorted from blood, obtained in a trial of the OX40 agonist ivuxolimab. CDR3 sequence (DNA): TGTGCCACCAGCAGCCCCCAGGGGGGTAAATCTGGAAACACCATATATTTT. Protein product: CATSSPQGGKSGNTIYF.